Presented here are 4 T cell receptor beta chains from one specimen sequenced in a study of shared T cell receptors in the human thymus. Some clones are missing from TCRdb's copy, which holds only in-frame ones; the method was immunoSEQ multiplex PCR. The table shows approximately 760,000 clones, with approximately 83% occurring only once. This sample also belongs to another study, concerning human thymus T cells.

The sample comprised thymocytes. These receptors originate from a girl in the first two years of life with a congenital heart defect.

In its sample, this clone was seen once. The chain couples TRBV28 to TRBJ2-7, with D tentatively TRBD2 (5 bases). V shed 6 bases and J shed 6 bases, with 18 bases lying between them. In germline, CDR1 is MDHEN, CDR2 SYDVKM. This CDR3 is 14 amino acids long. The CDR3 region has the DNA TGTGCCAGCAGGTTCCCAGAGGGCGGAGGCGAGCAGTACTTC. Translating it yields CASRFPEGGGEQYF.

The genes are TRBV7-9 and TRBJ1-5, with D tentatively TRBD1 (5 bases). V lost 5 bases, J lost 1 base, and 9 bases lay in between. Germline lookup yields CDR1 SEHNR and CDR2 FQNEAQ (reference sequence). There are 14 residues in the CDR3. For the CDR3, the DNA is TGTGCCAGCAGCGGCGGGGCAAGCAATCAGCCCCAGCATTTT. It encodes CASSGGASNQPQHF.

V and J are TRBV11-2 and TRBJ1-2; 11 bases align to TRBD1. CDR1 and CDR2 from the germline V gene are SGHAT and FQNNGV. The CDR3 sequence is 14 residues long. The trim removed 5 bases at V and 14 bases at J, leaving 13 bases unmatched. This chain's CDR3 is CASSIRTGGEIGTF. The CDR3 nucleotides read TGTGCCAGCAGCATCAGGACAGGGGGCGAAATTGGGACCTTC.

This clone was found a few times. The chain is built from TRBV6-1 and TRBJ2-7; TRBD1 matches 9 bases. Germline trimming cut 6 bases from V and 6 bases from J; bases unmatched to any gene: 12. Germline loops: CDR1 MNHNS, CDR2 SASEGT. The CDR3 totals 15 residues. This chain's CDR3 is CASRKNRDRVPEQYF. The CDR3 DNA follows: TGTGCCAGCAGAAAGAATCGGGACAGGGTACCCGAGCAGTACTTC.